The next 11 T cell receptor beta chains were all read from a single sample in a study of T cell responses to AZD1222 COVID-19 vaccine. Produced via immunoSEQ multiplex PCR; TCRdb's table is partial and in-frame only. The table includes 150,000 or so clones, just over 90% detected once. The material was peripheral blood, obtained on day 0 of AZD1222 vaccination. The source is an adult in good health.

The genes are TRBV5-1 and TRBJ2-5; TRBD2 aligns across 11 bases. Trimming took 4 bases from V and 6 from J; bases not matched to a gene: 5. The V gene's germline CDR1 is SGHRS and CDR2 YFSETQ. The CDR3 is made up of 14 amino acids. The CDR3: CASSPPSGGQTQYF. The DNA for the CDR3 is TGCGCCAGCAGCCCCCCTAGCGGGGGGCAGACCCAGTACTTC.

The rearrangement links TRBV10-3 to TRBJ2-3; TRBD2 agrees at 7 bases. The CDR3 has 16 amino acids. After removal of 9 bases from V and 5 bases from J, the junction contained 17 bases not matched to a gene. CDR1 is ENHRY, CDR2 SYGVKD, per germline. CDR3 residues: CAIRGASGLWGDTQYF. The DNA of the CDR3 is TGTGCCATACGAGGAGCTAGCGGACTCTGGGGAGATACGCAGTATTTT.

The chain couples TRBV27 to TRBJ1-6; 7 positions match TRBD1. The CDR3 length is 14 residues. V lost 6 bases to trimming and J lost 3 bases; unmatched junction nucleotides: 2. From germline, CDR1 is MNHEY and CDR2 SMNVEV (reference sequence). The CDR3 loop is CASRAGGYNSPLHF. The DNA for the CDR3 is TGTGCCAGCAGGGCAGGGGGCTATAATTCACCCCTCCACTTT.

V is TRBV4-1 and J is TRBJ2-7; the D is unclear. The CDR3 covers 13 residues. Looked up from germline, CDR1 is MGHRA and CDR2 is YSYEKL. The V and J ends lost 1 base and 3 bases respectively, with 7 bases between them. CDR3 in amino acids: CASSQVGRYEQYF. DNA of the CDR3: TGCGCCAGCAGCCAAGTAGGTCGCTACGAGCAGTACTTC.

The rearrangement links TRBV6-5 to TRBJ1-4, with D possibly matching TRBD1 (5 bases). Trimming shortened V by 2 bases and J by 8 bases, and 12 bases separated the two germline ends. The CDR3 spans 14 residues. Germline V gene data show CDR1 as MNHEY and CDR2 as SVGAGI. The DNA for the CDR3 is TGTGCCAGCAGTTACGGGACCCCCGGAGAAAAACTGTTTTTT. Encoded protein: CASSYGTPGEKLFF.

The chain combines TRBV28 with TRBJ1-2, with 9 bases lining up with TRBD1. CDR3 length equals 14 residues. CDR1 and CDR2 (germline): MDHEN, SYDVKM. V trimming: 3 bases; J trimming: 7 bases; junction bases outside the gene matches: 6. CDR3 in amino acids: CASSLGQGYGGYTF. CDR3 sequence (DNA): TGTGCCAGCAGTTTGGGACAGGGATATGGTGGCTACACCTTC.

The chain is built from TRBV5-4 and TRBJ2-7; D tentatively reads TRBD1 or TRBD2 (5 bases each). The CDR3 runs to 15 residues. CDR1 is SGHNT and CDR2 is YYREEE in the germline V gene (reference sequence). V lost 2 bases, J lost 2 bases, and 14 bases lay in between. The CDR3 sequence: CASSLPGTGTYEQYF. The DNA of the CDR3 is TGTGCCAGCAGCTTACCCGGGACGGGGACCTACGAGCAGTACTTC.

The chain employs TRBV3-1 (or the pseudogene TRBV3-2) and TRBJ2-6, with D possibly matching TRBD2 (5 bases). From germline, CDR1 is LGHDT and CDR2 YNNKEL (reference sequence). There are 16 residues in the CDR3. V lost 1 base to trimming and J lost 1 base, with 8 bases between them. CDR3 bases: TGTGCCAGCAGCCAAGGAACTAGTTCTGGGGCCAACGTCCTGACTTTC. It codes for CASSQGTSSGANVLTF.

The chain recombines TRBV4-3 with TRBJ2-3, with a tentative D call TRBD2 (5 bases). CDR3 length: 14 residues. Germline loops: CDR1 LGHNA, CDR2 YSLEER. Trimming removed 4 bases from V and 6 bases from J, with 14 bases in between. CDR3 loop: CASSPSYVGDTQYF. CDR3 nucleotide sequence: TGCGCCAGCAGCCCTAGCTATGTGGGGGATACGCAGTATTTT.

The chain couples TRBV2 to TRBJ1-4, with 7 bases matching TRBD1. The CDR3 runs 15 residues. Looked up from germline, CDR1 is SNHLY and CDR2 is FYNNEI. The V gene end was trimmed by 3 bases and the J gene end by 7 bases; junction bases not matched to a gene: 8. In DNA, the CDR3 is TGTGCCAGCAGTGACGACAGGGAAGGGGGTGAAAAACTGTTTTTT. The encoded protein is CASSDDREGGEKLFF.

The table lists this clone with a count of one. The V and J genes are TRBV4-1 and TRBJ2-5; either TRBD1 or TRBD2 may supply D (5 bases each). The CDR3 is 14 residues long. With 4 bases removed from V and 4 bases from J, the gap between germline ends came to 13 bases. From germline, CDR1 is MGHRA and CDR2 YSYEKL. The CDR3 DNA sequence: TGCGCCAGCAGCCCGAGAGTTGGGGGAGAGACCCAGTACTTC. This gives the protein CASSPRVGGETQYF.